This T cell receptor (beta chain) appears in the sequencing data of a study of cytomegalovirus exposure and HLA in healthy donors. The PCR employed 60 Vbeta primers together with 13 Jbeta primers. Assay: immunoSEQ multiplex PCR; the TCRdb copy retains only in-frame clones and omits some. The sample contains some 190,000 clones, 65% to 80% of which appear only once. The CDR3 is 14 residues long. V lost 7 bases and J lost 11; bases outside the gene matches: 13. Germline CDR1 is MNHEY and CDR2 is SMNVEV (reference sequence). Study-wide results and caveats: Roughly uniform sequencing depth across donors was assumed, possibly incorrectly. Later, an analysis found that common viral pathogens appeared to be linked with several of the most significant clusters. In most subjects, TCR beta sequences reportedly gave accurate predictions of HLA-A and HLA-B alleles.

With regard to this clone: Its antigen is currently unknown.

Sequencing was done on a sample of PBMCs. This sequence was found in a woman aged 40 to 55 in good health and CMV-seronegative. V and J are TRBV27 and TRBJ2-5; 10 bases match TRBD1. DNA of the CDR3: TGTGCCAGCATTTTCCGGGACAGGGGCTGTGAGCAGTACTTC. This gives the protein CASIFRDRGCEQYF.